This T cell receptor (beta chain) was observed in a study of human T cells and chemical hapten exposure. About the study: It was small differences in pooled library volume that mainly caused per-sample TCR yields to vary. Study-wide findings and caveats: PT1 expanded TCR counts and patch test score correlated positively.

Indicated time point: patch test 1, 2 weeks after DPC sensitization. Treatment denoted: therapeutic diphenylcyclopropenone sensitization with weekly scalp DPC. RNA extraction used unfractionated whole blood as the source of total RNA. This clonotype occurred many times. Its antigen remains unknown. What the library attached to individual cDNA molecules were unique molecular identifiers. TCRdb reprocessed the RACE reads with MiXCR, giving one entry per CDR3 protein. The table lists 40,000 to 50,000 distinct CDR3 sequences, over 3.5% of them singletons. CDR3 length: 14 residues. Germline trimming cut 5 bases from V and 10 bases from J; bases unmatched to any gene: 7.

Source: whole blood, taken in connection with sensitization to the hapten diphenylcyclopropenone (DPC). The rearrangement joins TRBV12-3 or TRBV12-4 to TRBJ1-4, with 10 positions matching TRBD1. The source is a man in his fifties or sixties with alopecia areata. Some clones in this sample may be carry-over from other donors' samples. CDR3 region: CASSAGQGQGKLFF. CDR3 bases: TGTGCCAGCAGTGCGGGACAGGGGCAGGGAAAACTGTTTTTT.